This T cell receptor beta chain was sequenced for a study of human T cells and chemical hapten exposure. As for the study in general: The sensitizing agent was 2% DPC, placed on about 2 cm by about 2 cm of upper inner arm skin. The cohort included alopecia areata under or over 50% scalp, totalis and universalis.

This clonotype was recorded a few times. The antigen remains undetermined. Time point defined: patch test 1, 2 weeks after DPC sensitization. Treatment specified: therapeutic diphenylcyclopropenone sensitization with weekly scalp DPC. MiXCR, run by TCRdb on the RACE reads, gives a single entry per CDR3 protein. There are fewer than 500,000 distinct CDR3 sequences in the sample; 4.8% occur only once, and about 2.2% lies in the top ten. Findings and limits, study-wide: Alopecia was present in the donors, so their immune response may differ from healthy people's.

The sequence was obtained from a woman between 45 and 60 years old with alopecia areata. Some clones in this sample may be carry-over from other donors' samples. The sample consisted of whole blood, taken in connection with sensitization to the hapten diphenylcyclopropenone (DPC).

This chain's CDR3 is CASSPPLDTEAFF. The CDR3 DNA is TGTGCCAGCAGCCCCCCTTTGGACACTGAAGCTTTCTTT. The chain recombines TRBV7-9 with TRBJ1-1, with D unresolved. Germline V gene lookup returns CDR1 SEHNR and CDR2 FQNEAQ (reference sequence). CDR3 size: 13 residues. V was trimmed by 5 bases and J by 3 bases, leaving 10 bases between them.